The 23 T cell receptor beta chains presented below share a single source sample, sequenced in a study of T-cell memory formation after mild COVID-19. One entry per CDR3 protein results from TCRdb running MiXCR on the 5' RACE reads. The sample holds 150,000 to 200,000 distinct CDR3 sequences, 11% seen once. The sample consisted of PBMCs or a T cell subset sorted from them (not recorded which). The source is a man between 18 and 29 years old who had mild COVID-19 (a few samples of this study predate the infection). Cell type and time point are not known.

This clonotype was seen only a few times. The chain combines TRBV7-9 with TRBJ2-2, with a tentative D call TRBD1 (5 bases). V was shortened by 5 bases and J by 1 base, with 17 bases between the two germline ends. The germline CDR1 and CDR2 sequences are SEHNR and FQNEAQ (reference sequence). This CDR3 comprises 17 residues. CDR3 in amino acids: CASSHKPQGENTGELFF. The CDR3 DNA follows: TGTGCCAGCAGCCATAAACCGCAGGGCGAGAACACCGGGGAGCTGTTTTTT.

In this sample, this clonotype turned up many times. The CDR3 nucleotides read TGTGCCAGCAGTTACTCGGGTGGGCTGCGCACTGAAGCTTTCTTT. Encoded protein: CASSYSGGLRTEAFF. The rearrangement links TRBV6-5 to TRBJ1-1; D remains unclear. Looked up from germline, CDR1 is MNHEY and CDR2 is SVGAGI. V was shortened by 0 bases and J by 4 bases, with 12 bases between the two germline ends. The length of the CDR3 is 15 residues.

V is TRBV7-3 and J is TRBJ1-1, with 7 bases that match TRBD1. The CDR3 runs 16 residues. Germline assignment: CDR1 SGHTA and CDR2 FQGTGA. V gave up 3 bases and J gave up 2 bases; unmatched junction bases: 9. In nucleotides, the CDR3 is TGTGCCAGCAGCTTCGTCGTAGGACAGGAAAACACTGAAGCTTTCTTT. Its translation is CASSFVVGQENTEAFF.

This clonotype has only a few counts. The chain carries TRBV2 and TRBJ2-6; 7 bases fit TRBD1. The CDR3 spans 13 residues. Germline CDR1 and CDR2: SNHLY and FYNNEI. Trimming removed 9 bases from V and 2 bases from J; junction bases left unmatched: 1. In nucleotides, the CDR3 is TGTGCCAGTCAGGGGGCTGGGGCCAACGTCCTGACTTTC. This sequence encodes CASQGAGANVLTF.

This clonotype appeared many times. This chain uses TRBV2 with TRBJ2-4, with D maybe TRBD1 (7 bases). Germline V CDR1 and CDR2: SNHLY, FYNNEI. The V and J ends lost 8 bases and 7 bases respectively, with 15 bases between them. This CDR3 contains 13 residues. In DNA form, the CDR3 reads TGTGCCAGCGGGCTGGCAGGGGGGAACATTCAGTACTTC. Its translation: CASGLAGGNIQYF.

This clonotype appeared a few times. The V gene is TRBV9, the J gene TRBJ2-1; the D gene is possibly TRBD2 (6 bases). CDR3 length: 15 residues. Trimming took off 0 bases at V and 6 bases at J, with 13 bases between the two ends. Germline V gene lookup returns CDR1 SGDLS and CDR2 YYNGEE. The DNA for the CDR3 is TGTGCCAGCAGCGTAGCTCTACAGGAGGGCAATGAGCAGTTCTTC. Translated, it gives CASSVALQEGNEQFF.

The V and J genes are TRBV5-1 and TRBJ2-3, with D possibly matching TRBD2 (5 bases). The CDR3 is 17 amino acids. The V gene lost 0 bases and the J gene lost 0 bases, with 14 bases spanning the gap. CDR1 is SGHRS and CDR2 is YFSETQ in the germline V gene. Here the CDR3 reads CASSLEGMRASTDTQYF. The CDR3 DNA reads as TGCGCCAGCAGCTTGGAGGGTATGCGGGCTAGCACAGATACGCAGTATTTT.

This clonotype was seen a few times. The V and J genes are TRBV6-5 and TRBJ2-7; D possibly corresponds to TRBD2 (6 bases). The germline gives CDR1 MNHEY, CDR2 SVGAGI. The CDR3 has 14 amino acids. The ends were cut back, 4 bases at V and 4 bases at J, with 14 bases in the middle. The CDR3 sequence: CASSSAAGNYEQYF. As DNA, the CDR3 is TGTGCCAGCAGTTCGGCCGCGGGGAATTACGAGCAGTACTTC.

The chain links TRBV4-3 to TRBJ2-7, with D uncertain. This CDR3 is 13 amino acids long. Trimming stripped 0 bases from V and 7 bases from J, with 10 bases between. CDR1 is LGHNA, CDR2 YSLEER, per germline. CDR3 in DNA: TGCGCCAGCAGCCAAGATAGAGGTTCGGAGCAGTACTTC. Its translation: CASSQDRGSEQYF.

The chain carries TRBV24-1 and TRBJ2-2; no clear D gene. V lost 7 bases and J 2 bases, leaving 13 bases between the germline ends. The CDR3 is 15 amino acids. Germline loops: CDR1 KGHDR, CDR2 SFDVKD. The CDR3 is CATSRTDVNTGELFF. CDR3 nucleotide sequence: TGTGCCACCAGCCGGACGGACGTAAACACCGGGGAGCTGTTTTTT.

V and J are TRBV20-1 and TRBJ2-2; the match to TRBD2 covers 14 bases. The CDR3 is made up of 17 amino acids. V shed 0 bases and J 6 bases; nucleotides not matched to a gene: 6. Germline assignment: CDR1 DFQATT and CDR2 SNEGSKA (reference sequence). CDR3 nucleotide sequence: TGCAGTGCTAGAGATCGCCGACTAGCGGGGGGGCCCGGGGAGCTGTTTTTT. Translated: CSARDRRLAGGPGELFF.

This clonotype was seen a handful of times. The rearrangement joins TRBV10-2 to TRBJ1-6; D remains ambiguous. CDR3 length equals 12 residues. V lost 2 bases, J lost 8 bases, and 4 bases lay in between. Germline values: CDR1 WSHSY, CDR2 SAAADI. The CDR3 DNA is TGCGCCAGCAGTGAGCGGGATTCACCCCTCCACTTT. It specifies CASSERDSPLHF.

This chain links TRBV28 with TRBJ2-5; D is possibly TRBD1 or TRBD2 (7 bases each). The CDR3 sequence is 20 residues long. V gave up 6 bases and J gave up 6 bases, with 35 bases separating them. The germline CDR1 and CDR2 sequences are MDHEN and SYDVKM. The CDR3 DNA is TGTGCCAGCAGCCAACTATATTCCAAAAAGTCGACAGGGAGGGAAAAGACCCAGTACTTC. Encoded protein: CASSQLYSKKSTGREKTQYF. The variable domain in full, with the rest retrieved from reference TRBV28 and TRBJ2-5, is DVKVTQSSRYLVKRTGEKVFLECVQDMDHENMFWYRQDPGLGLRLIYFSYDVKMKEKGDIPEGYSVSREKKERFSLILESASTNQTSMYLCASSQLYSKKSTGREKTQYFGPGTRLLVL.

This clonotype was observed at least ten times. As DNA, the CDR3 is TGTGCCACCAGTGAGAACAGGGGGGAGACCCAGTACTTC. This sequence encodes CATSENRGETQYF. The chain uses TRBV24-1 and TRBJ2-5; 8 bases map to TRBD1. The CDR3 is 13 residues long. V was pared by 4 bases and J by 5 bases, with 2 bases of the junction left unmatched. Germline V gene lookup returns CDR1 KGHDR and CDR2 SFDVKD.

CDR3 region: CASSFRVPSGGANVLTF. In DNA, the CDR3 is TGTGCCAGCAGCTTCAGGGTCCCTTCGGGTGGGGCCAACGTCCTGACTTTC. The chain combines TRBV7-2 with TRBJ2-6, with D possibly TRBD1 on 5 matching bases. Germline assignment: CDR1 SGHTA and CDR2 FQGNSA. Trimming took 3 bases from V and 3 from J, leaving 15 bases between them. The CDR3 totals 17 residues. The full variable domain, rest sourced from reference TRBV7-2 and TRBJ2-6, is GAGVSQSPSNKVTEKGKDVELRCDPISGHTALYWYRQSLGQGLEFLIYFQGNSAPDKSGLPSDRFSAERTGGSVSTLTIQRTQQEDSAVYLCASSFRVPSGGANVLTFGAGSRLTVL.

In its sample, this clonotype was seen many times. The rearrangement links TRBV12-3 or TRBV12-4 to TRBJ2-7; TRBD1 is a possible D gene (6 bases). V was trimmed by 4 bases and J by 3 bases, leaving 10 bases between them. This CDR3 contains 13 residues. CDR3 DNA: TGTGCCAGCAGTTGGGAAGGGGGCTACGAGCAGTACTTC. Protein sequence: CASSWEGGYEQYF.

This clonotype was recorded at least ten times. This CDR3 reads CASSLRDPGYEQYV. The CDR3 DNA sequence: TGTGCCAGCAGCCTCCGGGACCCAGGCTACGAGCAGTACGTC. The chain couples TRBV7-8 to TRBJ2-7, with D perhaps being TRBD1 or TRBD2 (5 bases each). CDR1 and CDR2 (germline): SGHVS, FQNEAQ. This CDR3 has 14 amino acids. V lost 5 bases and J 3 bases, leaving 14 bases between the germline ends.

This clonotype has at least ten counts. This rearrangement joins TRBV28 to TRBJ1-5, with a weak D call TRBD1 (6 bases). The CDR3 is 13 amino acids. Trimming stripped 6 bases from V and 6 bases from J, with 12 bases between. Germline V gene sequence: CDR1 MDHEN, CDR2 SYDVKM. CDR3 DNA sequence: TGTGCCAGCAGAAGGGGGTCGGGTCAGCCCCAGCATTTT. It specifies CASRRGSGQPQHF.

This clonotype was found a few times. The J gene is TRBJ2-2, the V gene TRBV7-2; 8 bases line up with TRBD2. The V and J ends lost 1 base and 5 bases, in that order; junction bases with no gene match: 6. From germline, CDR1 is SGHTA and CDR2 FQGNSA. The length of the CDR3 is 16 residues. The CDR3 region has the DNA TGTGCCAGCAGCTTAGGGCTAGCGGGTTGGACCGGGGAGCTGTTTTTT. Amino acid sequence: CASSLGLAGWTGELFF.

V usage is TRBV20-1 and J usage is TRBJ2-5; the D gene is possibly TRBD2 (7 bases). The CDR3 length is 14 residues. Germline V gene sequence: CDR1 DFQATT, CDR2 SNEGSKA (reference sequence). V dropped 1 base and J dropped 6 bases, with 15 bases sitting between them. The CDR3 coding sequence is TGCAGTGCTAGAGCGGGGGGCGGCGTTAAGACCCAGTACTTC. Its protein product is CSARAGGGVKTQYF.

This clonotype came up many times. The chain has TRBV5-6 and TRBJ2-7; TRBD1 matches 9 bases. This CDR3 has 16 amino acids. The junction had 10 bases not matched to a gene; V was cut back by 6 bases and J by 0 bases. Germline lookup yields CDR1 SGHDT and CDR2 YYEEEE. CDR3 amino acids: CASTRRTGVGSYEQYF. In nucleotides, the CDR3 is TGTGCCAGCACTCGGAGGACAGGGGTAGGCTCCTACGAGCAGTACTTC.

The J gene is TRBJ2-1, the V gene TRBV6-2 or TRBV6-3; D ambiguous. Germline V gives CDR1 MNHEY, CDR2 SVGEGT. The CDR3 runs to 11 residues. V lost 6 bases and J 10 bases, leaving 10 bases between the germline ends. The DNA of the CDR3 is TGTGCCAGCAGCGCGCCCGCGGAGCAGTTCTTC. Protein sequence: CASSAPAEQFF.

The sample holds a few counts of this clonotype. The rearrangement links TRBV10-3 to TRBJ2-5; D is uncertain. The CDR3 consists of 13 residues. V was shortened by 1 base and J by 5 bases, with 8 bases between the two germline ends. The germline gives CDR1 ENHRY, CDR2 SYGVKD. The CDR3 here is CAISEYRLETQYF. The CDR3 DNA reads TGTGCCATCAGTGAGTACAGATTGGAGACCCAGTACTTC.